The following is a T cell receptor (beta chain) sequence with its context. The data originate from a study of blood T cell repertoires in COVID-19. Study summary: Researchers got acute and convalescent COVID-19 samples from the United States, Italy and Spain.

As handled by the study authors: Counts of nucleated cells, estimated from reference gene primer amplification, were obtained. TCRdb keeps only in-frame clones here, not all; method: immunoSEQ multiplex PCR. That table is the source of V, J and clone size, and D and trimming were worked out from the DNA. The table has 70,000 to 80,000 clones, over 75% seen once; the top ten hold more than 9.5%. CDR1 and CDR2 (germline): SGHRS, YFSETQ. The germline V and J ends were trimmed by 1 base and 1 base, with 13 bases remaining between them. The CDR3 totals 16 residues. The sample consisted of peripheral blood. The TCR comes from a man aged 45-60 years with acute or convalescent COVID-19. The rearrangement joins TRBV5-1 to TRBJ2-3; D might be TRBD2 (5 bases). CDR3: CASSLQVTGGTDTQYF. In DNA form, the CDR3 reads TGCGCCAGCAGCTTGCAGGTAACCGGGGGCACAGATACGCAGTATTTT.